One sample yielded the 9 T cell receptor beta chains listed below, sequenced in a study of identical twins (dated by TCRdb to about 2016). Libraries were constructed by 5' RACE. These reads were obtained on an Illumina HiSeq 2000. TCRdb handled the public reads itself, with Q25 trimming in fastp and clone calling in MiXCR, and kept productive beta chains. Identical CDR3 proteins give one entry, which carries the most common genes and DNA. A total of roughly 230,000 distinct CDR3 sequences appear in this sample, about 9% of them only once. Less than 4% of the sample is in the top ten clones. These sequences were also reported in another study, on yellow fever vaccine responses in identical twins.

Source material: CD8+ T cells sorted from blood. The receptor source for this set is a woman between 18 and 29 years old in good health.

This clonotype was observed many times. The chain links TRBV2 to TRBJ2-2; 7 bases are shared with TRBD1. The CDR3 sequence is 14 residues long. The junction had 8 bases not matched to a gene; V was cut back by 6 bases and J by 7 bases. Germline CDR1 and CDR2: SNHLY and FYNNEI. CDR3 amino acids: CASRETGSNGELFF. The CDR3 DNA sequence: TGTGCCAGCAGGGAGACAGGGTCTAACGGGGAGCTGTTTTTT.

This clonotype was detected ten times or more. The chain combines TRBV6-2 or TRBV6-3 with TRBJ1-1; tentatively, D is TRBD1 (6 bases). CDR1 is MNHEY, CDR2 SVGEGT, per germline. This CDR3 has 11 amino acids. Trimming pared 5 bases from V and 6 bases from J, leaving 7 bases between. Here the CDR3 reads CASSRGPEAFF. The CDR3 nucleotides read TGTGCCAGCAGTCGGGGGCCTGAAGCTTTCTTT.

Many counts were recorded for this clonotype. The rearrangement uses TRBV6-4 and TRBJ2-1; possibly TRBD2 for D (5 bases). Germline V gene lookup returns CDR1 MRHNA and CDR2 SNTAGT. CDR3 size: 15 residues. The germline V and J ends were trimmed by 0 bases and 4 bases, with 10 bases remaining between them. The CDR3 sequence: CASSDSSGPYNEQFF. CDR3 sequence (DNA): TGTGCCAGCAGTGACTCAAGCGGCCCTTACAATGAGCAGTTCTTC.

Many counts were recorded for this clonotype. V usage is TRBV4-1 and J usage is TRBJ2-5, with 8 nucleotides matching TRBD1. Losses at the gene ends were 0 bases for V and 4 bases for J; bases not matched to a gene: 4. Germline CDR1 is MGHRA and CDR2 is YSYEKL. This CDR3 has 15 amino acids. The CDR3 nucleotides read TGCGCCAGCAGCCAAGATTCAGGGGGCGGAGAGACCCAGTACTTC. As protein: CASSQDSGGGETQYF.

The gene calls are TRBV2 and TRBJ1-1; D not certain. Trimming removed 6 bases at V and 11 bases at J, with 16 bases between. Germline CDR1 is SNHLY and CDR2 is FYNNEI. The CDR3 length is 12 residues. The chain's CDR3 is CASRSEGLEAFF. CDR3 bases: TGTGCCAGCAGATCGGAGGGATTGGAGGCTTTCTTT.

The chain combines TRBV18 with TRBJ2-5, with unresolved D. The V gene's germline CDR1 is KGHSH and CDR2 LQKENI. Trimming shortened V by 2 bases and J by 4 bases, and 5 bases separated the two germline ends. The CDR3 extends over 12 amino acids. CDR3 residues: CASSPERETQYF. Written as DNA, the CDR3 is TGTGCCAGCTCACCAGAAAGAGAGACCCAGTACTTC.

This clonotype was seen many times. The DNA of the CDR3 is TGTGCCAGCAGTGATAACCGCGACAGAGAGGAAAAACTGTTTTTT. Protein product: CASSDNRDREEKLFF. The chain links TRBV25-1 to TRBJ1-4; D is possibly TRBD1 (5 bases). The V end lost 3 bases, the J end lost 8 bases, and 16 bases lay between the germline ends. Germline V gene sequence: CDR1 MGHDK, CDR2 SYGVNS. CDR3 length: 15 amino acids.

The chain links TRBV7-9 to TRBJ2-1; possible D gene TRBD2, 6 bases. The germline V and J ends were trimmed by 3 bases and 2 bases, with 17 bases remaining between them. Germline V gene lookup returns CDR1 SEHNR and CDR2 FQNEAQ (reference sequence). The CDR3 spans 17 residues. The CDR3 protein is CASSLLSSGEAYNEQFF. In nucleotides, the CDR3 is TGTGCCAGCAGCTTGTTGTCTTCGGGGGAGGCCTACAATGAGCAGTTCTTC.

This clonotype was seen at least ten times. The chain employs TRBV10-3 and TRBJ2-7; 9 positions match TRBD1. Germline-derived CDR1 and CDR2 are ENHRY and SYGVKD. This CDR3 has 15 residues. With V trimmed by 4 bases and J by 1 base, 5 bases remained unmatched. This CDR3 reads CAISAGTGPSYEQYF. The CDR3 DNA follows: TGTGCCATCAGTGCTGGGACAGGGCCTTCCTACGAGCAGTACTTC.